In this sample, the clone carrying this T cell receptor beta chain turned up a few times. The antigen remains unidentified. This entry comes from a study of beta chain features in type 1 diabetes. Reverse transcription of all isolated RNA meant that expressed TCRB transcripts were sequenced. Produced via immunoSEQ multiplex PCR; TCRdb's table is partial and in-frame only. This table holds roughly 250,000 clones, about 70% found once. Study results and limitations: Sampled from patients, naive, central memory and Treg TCRB repertoires appeared more similar than those sampled from healthy donors. Individuals with type 1 diabetes displayed fewer insertions and more deletions at VDJ junctions. Shortening that was moderate but significant affected the TCRB CDR3s of Type 1 diabetes patients in all four CD4+ subsets.

The CDR3 totals 14 residues. J gave up 8 bases and V 10 bases, and 12 bases lay outside the gene matches. Germline lookup yields CDR1 SNHLY and CDR2 FYNNEI. V usage is TRBV2 and J usage is TRBJ2-1; 9 bases map to TRBD2. The origin of this receptor is a man under 40 in good health. Material: naive CD4+ T cells from blood. The DNA for the CDR3 is TGTGCCACCTCCTTTAGCGGGAGAACGGATGAGCAGTTCTTC. Translated, it gives CATSFSGRTDEQFF.